The present T cell receptor beta chain was sequenced within a study of CXCR3-negative and CXCR3-positive naive CD8 T cells (dated by TCRdb to the late 2010s). For context, the study as a whole: In total, 130 million to 150 million TRB reads were obtained, or roughly 1.5 +/- 0.3 million reads per library. Diversity and physicochemical repertoire analyses covered about a dozen donors pooled from two independent experiments. For the TRBV-TRBJ cluster analysis, the naive subsets came from about five donors, while the memory cells came from 3 donors. Paper-wide results and their limitations: Compared with CXCR3-negative naive cells, CXCR3-positive naive cells had TRB CDR3s with higher hydrophobicity (lower Kidera factor 4), lower energy, and higher strength and volume indices. Comparably high repertoire diversity was found in both naive subsets, whereas much lower repertoire diversity was found in memory CD8+ T cells. Freshly isolated PBMCs were used for most assays because CXCR3 expression went down partially after cryopreservation. Because surface CD5, which is linked to self-reactivity in mice, was comparable between the naive subsets, TCR interaction strength was also inferred from the physicochemical properties of TRB CDR3s. Within the same donor, TRBV-TRBJ usage looked similar between naive CXCR3-negative and CXCR3-positive cells, but memory cells had distinct patterns.

Each CD8+ T cell subset was flow-sorted in triplicate, and 300,000 or so cells per subset were placed directly into RLT lysis buffer. Naive CD8+ T cells were defined stringently as CD45RO-CCR7+CD27+CD95- to exclude memory contaminants. Standard density gradient centrifugation was used to isolate peripheral blood mononuclear cells from buffy coats. Naive CXCR3-negative and CXCR3-positive CD8+ T cells were flow-sorted on a FACSAria III. Total RNA was extracted from sorted cells using an RNeasy Mini Kit. Taken from cysteine to phenylalanine, the CDR3 has 14 residues. There is no recorded DNA. CDR1 is given as SGHTA and CDR2 as FQGTGA, both from the germline V gene. Sequenced on a NextSeq 550. The Human TCR Profiling Kit (MiLaboratory) was used to make UMI-labeled 5' RACE TRB cDNA libraries. The full amount of extracted RNA was used for cDNA synthesis, and the full amount of resulting cDNA was used for PCR amplification. Libraries were prepared in parallel using an identical number of PCR cycles. On the authors' methods: MIGEC and MiXCR extracted about 48,000 +/- 9,800 unique UMI-labeled TRB cDNA molecules per library, requiring at least two reads per UMI. Each library averaged about 37,000 +/- 9,700 functional in-frame TRB CDR3 nucleotide clonotypes without stop codons. Diversity metrics, including normalized Shannon-Wiener and Chao1, were computed in VDJtools after downsampling to 5000 UMI-labeled TRB molecules per sample. VDJtools computed clonotype-size-weighted physicochemical properties of the central five CDR3 residues: interaction energy, strength, volume and Kidera factor 4. One entry per CDR3 protein sequence results from the TCRdb reprocessing of the reads, with DNA left out. TCRdb, rather than the study authors, made the V and J calls. The table for this sample shows 130,000 to 150,000 distinct CDR3 sequences. 0.25% to 0.35% of the sample comes from the top ten.

A word on this clonotype: This clone's antigen is unknown.

This receptor chain uses TRBV7-3 and TRBJ1-1; there is no DNA to check the TCRdb D call of TRBD1. The sequence derives from a human donor in good health. Some clones in this sample may be carry-over from other donors' samples. The sequencing sample was made of naive CXCR3+ CD8+ T cells from blood. The sample's cell subset or site, from its label and the paper: CD45RO-CCR7+CD27+CD95- naive CD8+ T cells expressing CXCR3 (TNR3+). The CDR3 region reads CASSPGQRGAEAFF.